This T cell receptor (beta chain) was identified during a study of blood T cell repertoires in COVID-19. Grouping used clinical history reported by participants in a survey and questionnaire. The study counted Cohort 3 donors as recovered given two negative PCRs, clearance, or symptom resolution. Profiled with immunoSEQ multiplex PCR; TCRdb holds only in-frame clones, not every one. The repertoire holds a few hundred thousand clones, with approximately 85% as singletons. This CDR3 region has 11 residues. Deletions cut 5 bases from V and 4 bases from J, with 6 bases between. Germline CDR1 is MNHGY and CDR2 is SVAAGI.

This clonotype was obtained from a man aged 30-40 years who had recovered from COVID-19. Input material: PBMCs or T cells enriched from blood (not recorded which). The chain links TRBV6-9 to TRBJ2-7; D remains unclear. The CDR3 DNA follows: TGTGCCAGCAGTCCCAGTTACGAGCAGTACTTC. Translating gives CASSPSYEQYF.